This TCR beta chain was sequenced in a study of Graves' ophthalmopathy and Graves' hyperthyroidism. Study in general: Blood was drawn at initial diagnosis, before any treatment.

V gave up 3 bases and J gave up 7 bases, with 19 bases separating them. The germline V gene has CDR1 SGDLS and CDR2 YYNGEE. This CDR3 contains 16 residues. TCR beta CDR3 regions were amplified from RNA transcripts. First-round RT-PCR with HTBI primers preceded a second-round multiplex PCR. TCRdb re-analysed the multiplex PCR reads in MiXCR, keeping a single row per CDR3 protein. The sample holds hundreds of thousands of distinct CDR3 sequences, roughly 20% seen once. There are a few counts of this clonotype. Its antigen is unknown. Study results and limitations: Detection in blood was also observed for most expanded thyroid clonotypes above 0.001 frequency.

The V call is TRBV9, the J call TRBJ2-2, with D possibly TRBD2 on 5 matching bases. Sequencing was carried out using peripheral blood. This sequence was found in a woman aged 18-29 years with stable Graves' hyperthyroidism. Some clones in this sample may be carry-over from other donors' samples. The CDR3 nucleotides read TGTGCCAGCAGCGCCAGTTATAACCCCCGGGGCGGGGAGCTGTTTTTT. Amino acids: CASSASYNPRGGELFF. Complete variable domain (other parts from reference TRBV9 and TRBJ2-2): DSGVTQTPKHLITATGQRVTLRCSPRSGDLSVYWYQQSLDQGLQFLIQYYNGEERAKGNILERFSAQQFPDLHSELNLSSLELGDSALYFCASSASYNPRGGELFFGEGSRLTVL.